The 2 T cell receptor beta chains given below trace back to one sample, sequenced in a study of beta chain features in type 1 diabetes. Their specific antigens are unknown. General study findings and limits: For Type 1 diabetes patients, all four CD4+ subsets carried TCRB CDR3s that were moderately but significantly shorter.

Expressed TCRB transcripts got sequenced, as all isolated RNA was reverse transcribed. The method was immunoSEQ multiplex PCR; TCRdb's version includes in-frame clones alone and lacks a portion of them. The data show approximately 60,000 clones, about 50% seen once. Sample: Tregs from blood. Receptors were obtained from a woman aged 40 to 50 with type 1 diabetes.

This clone was counted between two and nine times. The chain is built from TRBV18 and TRBJ2-3, with D possibly being TRBD2 (6 bases). The germline CDR1 and CDR2 sequences are KGHSH and LQKENI. The CDR3 has 15 residues. V lost 0 bases and J lost 5, with 12 bases in between. DNA of the CDR3: TGTGCCAGCTCACCACCATGGGAAGCGGGAGATACGCAGTATTTT. Amino acid sequence: CASSPPWEAGDTQYF.

The rearrangement uses TRBV11-2 and TRBJ2-3; 12 bases agree with TRBD2. V shed 5 bases, J shed 6 bases, and the junction held 9 bases outside the gene matches. Germline CDR1 is SGHAT and CDR2 is FQNNGV. CDR3 length: 16 residues. The CDR3 sequence: CASSPGLAGRRDTQYF. The CDR3 DNA reads as TGTGCCAGCAGCCCGGGACTAGCGGGCCGAAGGGATACGCAGTATTTT.